This T cell receptor (beta chain) comes out of a study of T cells in Graves' hyperthyroidism and ophthalmopathy (dated by TCRdb to about 2019). About the investigation overall: Peripheral blood was collected at initial diagnosis, before any treatment. TCR V-J signatures able to tell the groups apart were searched for in a discovery cohort of 90 to 100 patients, of whom 40 to 45 had Graves' ophthalmopathy and under 65 had stable Graves' hyperthyroidism. Whether ophthalmopathy could be predicted prospectively was tested in an independent validation cohort made up of 18 to 20 hyperthyroidism patients plus 17 patients who later progressed to ophthalmopathy. For training and testing, the 110 or so patients in the discovery cohort were randomly divided in a 7:3 ratio. In addition, the study compared T-cell repertoires in thyroid tissue and in blood from over 5 Graves' hyperthyroidism patients. After blood sampling, hyperthyroidism patients were treated with methimazole at a starting dose of 30 mg daily, and ophthalmopathy patients were treated with high-dose intravenous methylprednisolone. According to the paper, TCR Vbeta CDR3 sequencing was carried out on some 130 peripheral blood samples, which came from over 40 ophthalmopathy, around 74 hyperthyroidism and about 17 progressor patients. The paper's findings and limits, for the study overall: A 13 V-J signature model separated ophthalmopathy from stable hyperthyroidism, with just over 85% sensitivity and 81.08% specificity in cross-validation and 80%/75% in testing. During validation, the model predicted progression to ophthalmopathy a median of approximately 7 months ahead of onset, with around 71% sensitivity and 72% to 80% specificity. Sample size was not statistically predetermined, and blinding of investigators to group allocation was not performed. Most expanded thyroid clonotypes (frequency above 0.001) were also found in blood, which suggests that blood repertoires may mirror thyroid immune responses.

TCR beta CDR3 regions were amplified from RNA transcripts. The first round of RT-PCR for the TCR CDR3 was performed with the HTBI primer set and the Qiagen OneStep RT-PCR kit. The libraries were constructed in a second round of multiplex PCR and then size-selected and purified. Paired-end sequencing of the libraries was performed with 100 bp reads on an Illumina HiSeq2000. Under the source paper's analysis protocol: SOAPnuke was used to process the raw data, with reads discarded if the reads contained adapters or uncalled bases, had a mean Phred below 15, or lacked an exact constant-primer or identifier match. COPE v1.2.5 was used to merge the high-quality paired reads, and each unique nucleotide sequence was defined as a clonotype. Clonotypes were aligned to IMGT TRBV, TRBD and TRBJ reference segments using MiTCR v1.1. Only V-J combinations with frequency above 0.0001, covering about 99% of repertoires, were analysed. A TCS score was defined as the ratio between F50 (clonal expansion) and ExV (chaos), using BLOSUM62-based TCRdist between CDR3 peptides within each V-J. Welch's t-statistics and random forest reduced around 510 V-J features to around 14, which were used in a naive Bayes classifier (R e1071). Using fastp at Q25 and MiXCR, TCRdb reprocessed the public reads and kept productive beta chains. Each entry merges the rows of one CDR3 protein and shows their most common DNA and genes. The authors' filters were not applied to this entry. This sample holds roughly 580,000 distinct CDR3 sequences; roughly 13% were observed only once. The top ten constitute roughly 5.7% of the sample.

The CDR3 numbers 11 residues from cysteine through phenylalanine. Here the CDR3 DNA is all that survives: 33 bases in frame from base 1. CDR1 GTSNPN and CDR2 SVGIG are derived from the germline V gene (reference sequence). Comment on this clonotype: Its antigen specificity is not known. A read error is possible here, since a much larger clone lies one base away.

Hyperthyroidism patients were aged 18 to 65 years and newly diagnosed, with disease duration of less than 2 months. Any patient with an uncontrolled infection, another autoimmune disease, pregnancy or lactation was excluded. Diagnoses were based on clinical symptoms, serum thyroxine and TRAb, thyroid ultrasound and orbital computed tomography. Blood from progressor patients was drawn when they were first diagnosed with hyperthyroidism, before any ophthalmopathy symptoms appeared. Ficoll-Paque density gradient centrifugation was used to isolate PBMCs from around 10 ml of fresh peripheral blood. Progressor patients were first diagnosed with Graves' hyperthyroidism and then developed ophthalmopathy during follow-up. Total RNA was extracted using Trizol reagent, and RNA quality was assessed on an Agilent 2100 Bioanalyzer.

The sequence is built from TRBV30 and TRBJ1-1, with the D segment identity uncertain. The sequenced sample was blood. The clonotype originates from a woman under 40 with Graves' hyperthyroidism that later progressed to Graves' ophthalmopathy. At the DNA level, the sequence is TGTGCCTGGAATCTGAATACTGAAGCTTTATTT. Its translation reads: CAWNLNTEALF. With all but the CDR3 taken from the reference TRBV30 and TRBJ1-1 genes, the full variable domain is: SQTIHQWPATLVQPVGSPLSLECTVEGTSNPNLYWYRQAAGRGLQLLFYSVGIGQISSEVPQNLSASRPQDRQFILSSKKLLLSDSGFYLCAWNLNTEALFGQGTRLTVV.